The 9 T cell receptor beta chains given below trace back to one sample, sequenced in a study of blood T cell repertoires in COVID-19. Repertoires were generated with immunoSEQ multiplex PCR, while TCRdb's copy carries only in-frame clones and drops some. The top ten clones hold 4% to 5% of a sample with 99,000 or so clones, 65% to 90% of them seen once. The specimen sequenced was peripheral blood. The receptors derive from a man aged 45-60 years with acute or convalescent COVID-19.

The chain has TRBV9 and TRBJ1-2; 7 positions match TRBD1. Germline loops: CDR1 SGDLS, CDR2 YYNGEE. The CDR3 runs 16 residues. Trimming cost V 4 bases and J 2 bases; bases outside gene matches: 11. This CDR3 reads CASSSLIDRANYGYTF. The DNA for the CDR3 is TGTGCCAGCAGCTCACTCATTGACAGGGCCAACTATGGCTACACCTTC.

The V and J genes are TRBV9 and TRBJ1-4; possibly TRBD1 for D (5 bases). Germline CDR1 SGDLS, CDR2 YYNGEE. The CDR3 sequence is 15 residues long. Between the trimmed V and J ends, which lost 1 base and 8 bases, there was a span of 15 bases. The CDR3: CASSVSGGTQEKLFF. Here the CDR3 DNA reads TGTGCCAGCAGCGTATCGGGGGGAACTCAGGAAAAACTGTTTTTT.

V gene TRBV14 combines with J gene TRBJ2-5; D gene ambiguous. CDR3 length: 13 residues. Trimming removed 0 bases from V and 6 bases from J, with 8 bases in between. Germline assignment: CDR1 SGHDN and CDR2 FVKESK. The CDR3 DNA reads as TGTGCCAGCAGCCAAGATATACTGCAGACCCAGTACTTC. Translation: CASSQDILQTQYF.

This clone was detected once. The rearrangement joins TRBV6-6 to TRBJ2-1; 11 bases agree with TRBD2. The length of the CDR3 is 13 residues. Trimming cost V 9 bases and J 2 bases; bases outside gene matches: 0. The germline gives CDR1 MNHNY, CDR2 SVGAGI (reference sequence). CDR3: CASSGRAYNEQFF. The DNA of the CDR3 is TGTGCCAGTAGCGGGAGGGCCTACAATGAGCAGTTCTTC.

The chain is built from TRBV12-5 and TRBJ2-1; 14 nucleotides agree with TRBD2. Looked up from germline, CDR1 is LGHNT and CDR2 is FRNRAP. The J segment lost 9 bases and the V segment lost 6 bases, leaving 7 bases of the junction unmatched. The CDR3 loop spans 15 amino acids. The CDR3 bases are TGTGCTAGTGGGCCCGGGACTAGCGGGAGTTCTGAGCAGTTCTTC. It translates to CASGPGTSGSSEQFF. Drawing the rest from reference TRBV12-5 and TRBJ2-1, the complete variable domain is DARVTQTPRHKVTEMGQEVTMRCQPILGHNTVFWYRQTMMQGLELLAYFRNRAPLDDSGMPKDRFSAEMPDATLATLKIQPSEPRDSAVYFCASGPGTSGSSEQFFGPGTRLTVL.

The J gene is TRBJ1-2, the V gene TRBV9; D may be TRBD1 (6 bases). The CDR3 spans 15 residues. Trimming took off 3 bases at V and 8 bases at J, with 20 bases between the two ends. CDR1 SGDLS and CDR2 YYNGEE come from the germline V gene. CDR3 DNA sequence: TGTGCCAGCAGCGCGATGACAGGCCTGTCAGGGGGCTACACCTTC. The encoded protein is CASSAMTGLSGGYTF.

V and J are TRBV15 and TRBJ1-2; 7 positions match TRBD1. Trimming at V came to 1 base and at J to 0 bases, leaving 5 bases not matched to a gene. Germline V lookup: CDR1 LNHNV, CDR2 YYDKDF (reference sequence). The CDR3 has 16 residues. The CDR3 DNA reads TGTGCCACCAGCAGAGTCGTACAGGGGACTAACTATGGCTACACCTTC. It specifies CATSRVVQGTNYGYTF.

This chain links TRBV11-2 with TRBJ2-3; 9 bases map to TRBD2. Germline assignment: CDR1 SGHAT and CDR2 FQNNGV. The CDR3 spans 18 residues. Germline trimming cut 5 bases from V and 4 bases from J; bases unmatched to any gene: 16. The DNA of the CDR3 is TGTGCCAGCAGCCCAGAGGGGCGGGGGGGCCTTTCGGCAGATACGCAGTATTTT. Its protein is CASSPEGRGGLSADTQYF.

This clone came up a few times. CDR3 sequence (DNA): TGTGCCAGCAGTGAAGCGGGGAGATACGGGGAGACCCAGTACTTC. Amino acid sequence: CASSEAGRYGETQYF. This rearrangement joins TRBV6-1 to TRBJ2-5; tentative D call: TRBD2 (5 bases). CDR3 length: 15 residues. CDR1 and CDR2 from the germline V gene are MNHNS and SASEGT. The V and J ends lost 0 bases and 5 bases respectively, with 13 bases between them.